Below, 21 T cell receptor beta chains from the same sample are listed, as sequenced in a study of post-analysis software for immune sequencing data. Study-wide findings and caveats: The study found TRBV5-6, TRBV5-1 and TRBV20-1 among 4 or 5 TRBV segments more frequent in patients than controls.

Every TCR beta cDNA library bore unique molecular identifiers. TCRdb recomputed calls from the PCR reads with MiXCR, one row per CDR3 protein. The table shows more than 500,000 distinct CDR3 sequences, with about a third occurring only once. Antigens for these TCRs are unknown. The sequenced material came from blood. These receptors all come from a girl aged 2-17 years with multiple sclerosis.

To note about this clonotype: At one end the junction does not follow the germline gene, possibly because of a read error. CDR3 nucleotides: TGCAGTGCTATATCAGGGGGCGATGGCCACACCTTC. This gives the protein CSAISGGDGHTF. This rearrangement joins TRBV20-1 to TRBJ1-2; TRBD1 matches 8 bases. In germline, CDR1 is DFQATT, CDR2 SNEGSKA (reference sequence). This CDR3 region has 12 residues.

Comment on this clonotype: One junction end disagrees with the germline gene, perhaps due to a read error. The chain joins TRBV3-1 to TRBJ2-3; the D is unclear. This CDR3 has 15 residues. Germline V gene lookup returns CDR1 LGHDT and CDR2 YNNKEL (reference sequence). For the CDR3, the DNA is TGTGCCGGCAGCCGGACGAGTCGCCGCACAGATACGCAGTATTTT. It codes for CAGSRTSRRTDTQYF.

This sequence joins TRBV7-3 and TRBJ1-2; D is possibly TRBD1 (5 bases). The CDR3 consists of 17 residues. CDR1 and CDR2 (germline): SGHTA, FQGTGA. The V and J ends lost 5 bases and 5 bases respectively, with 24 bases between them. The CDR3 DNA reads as TGTGCCAGCAGCCTCGGGGGTGGGGGATCCCCAGGATATGGCTACACCTTC. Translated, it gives CASSLGGGGSPGYGYTF. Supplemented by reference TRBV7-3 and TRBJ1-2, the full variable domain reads GAGVSQTPSNKVTEKGKYVELRCDPISGHTALYWYRQSLGQGPEFLIYFQGTGAADDSGLPNDRFFAVRPEGSVSTLKIQRTERGDSAVYLCASSLGGGGSPGYGYTFGSGTRLTVV.

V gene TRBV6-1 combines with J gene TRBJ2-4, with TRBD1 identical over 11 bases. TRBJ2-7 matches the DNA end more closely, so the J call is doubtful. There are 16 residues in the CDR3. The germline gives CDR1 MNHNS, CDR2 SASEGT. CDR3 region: CASRNDRTGGINEQYF. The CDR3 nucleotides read TGTGCCAGCAGGAACGACCGGACAGGGGGCATCAACGAGCAGTACTTC.

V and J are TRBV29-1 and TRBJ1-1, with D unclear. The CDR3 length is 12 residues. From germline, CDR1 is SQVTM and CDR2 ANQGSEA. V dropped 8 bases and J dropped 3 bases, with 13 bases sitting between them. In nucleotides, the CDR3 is TGCAGCACCCAAGGAGGGTACACTGAAGCTTTCTTT. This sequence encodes CSTQGGYTEAFF.

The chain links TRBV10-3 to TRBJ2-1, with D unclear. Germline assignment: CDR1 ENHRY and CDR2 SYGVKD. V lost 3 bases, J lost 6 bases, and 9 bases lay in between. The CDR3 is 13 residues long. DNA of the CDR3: TGTGCCATCAGTGAAGGAGATTTCAATGAGCAGTTCTTC. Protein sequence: CAISEGDFNEQFF.

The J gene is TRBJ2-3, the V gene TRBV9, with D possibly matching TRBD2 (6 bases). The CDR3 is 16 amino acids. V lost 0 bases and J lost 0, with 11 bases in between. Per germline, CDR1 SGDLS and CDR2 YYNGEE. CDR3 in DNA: TGTGCCAGCAGCGTAGGTTTCGGGACTAGCACAGATACGCAGTATTTT. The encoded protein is CASSVGFGTSTDTQYF.

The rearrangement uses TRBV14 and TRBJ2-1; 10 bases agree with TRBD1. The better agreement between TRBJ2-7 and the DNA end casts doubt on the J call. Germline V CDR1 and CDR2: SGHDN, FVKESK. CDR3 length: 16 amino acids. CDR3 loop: CASSQNTGTGDYEQYF. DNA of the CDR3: TGTGCCAGCAGCCAAAACACCGGGACAGGGGATTACGAGCAGTACTTC.

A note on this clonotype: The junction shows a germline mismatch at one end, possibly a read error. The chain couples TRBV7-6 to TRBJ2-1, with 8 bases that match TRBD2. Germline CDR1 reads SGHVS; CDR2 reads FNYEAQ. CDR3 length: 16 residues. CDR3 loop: CASSPRASGYYDEQFF. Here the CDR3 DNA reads TGTGCCAGCAGCCCCAGGGCTAGCGGGTACTACGATGAGCAGTTCTTC.

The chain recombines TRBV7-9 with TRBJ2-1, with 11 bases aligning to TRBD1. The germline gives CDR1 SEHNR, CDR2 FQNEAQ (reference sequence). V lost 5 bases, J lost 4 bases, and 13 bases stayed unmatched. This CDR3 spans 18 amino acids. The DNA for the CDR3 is TGTGCCAGCAGCCACCGGGACAGGGGGACGCACGCGTACAATGAGCAGTTCTTC. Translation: CASSHRDRGTHAYNEQFF.

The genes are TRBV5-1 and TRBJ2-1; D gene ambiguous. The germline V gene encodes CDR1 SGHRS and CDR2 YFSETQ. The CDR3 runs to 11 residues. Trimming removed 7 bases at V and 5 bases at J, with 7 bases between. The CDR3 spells CASYQNNEQFF. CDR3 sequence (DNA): TGCGCCAGCTATCAAAACAATGAGCAGTTCTTC.

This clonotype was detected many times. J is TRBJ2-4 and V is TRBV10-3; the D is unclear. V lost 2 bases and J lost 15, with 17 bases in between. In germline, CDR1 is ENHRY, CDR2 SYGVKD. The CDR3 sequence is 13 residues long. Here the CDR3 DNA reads TGTGCCATCAGTGAGGAGCACGGTTATGCACGGTACTTC. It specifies CAISEEHGYARYF.

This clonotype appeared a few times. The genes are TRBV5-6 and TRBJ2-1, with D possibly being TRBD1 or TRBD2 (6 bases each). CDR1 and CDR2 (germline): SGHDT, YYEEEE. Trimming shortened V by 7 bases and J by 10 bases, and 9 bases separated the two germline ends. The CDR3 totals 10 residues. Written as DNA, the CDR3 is TGTGCCAGCGGGGGGCAAGAGCAGTTCTTC. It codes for CASGGQEQFF.

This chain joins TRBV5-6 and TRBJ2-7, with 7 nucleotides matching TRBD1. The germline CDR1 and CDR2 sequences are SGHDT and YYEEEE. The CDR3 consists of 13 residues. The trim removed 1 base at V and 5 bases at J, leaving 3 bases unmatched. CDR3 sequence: CASSLRDRDEQYF. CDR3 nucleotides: TGTGCCAGCAGCTTGAGAGACAGGGACGAGCAGTACTTC.

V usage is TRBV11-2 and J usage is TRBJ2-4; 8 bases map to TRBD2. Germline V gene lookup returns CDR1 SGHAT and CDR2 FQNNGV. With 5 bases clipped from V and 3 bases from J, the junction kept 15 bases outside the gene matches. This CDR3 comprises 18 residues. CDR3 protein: CASSHIDPSGGYKNIQYF. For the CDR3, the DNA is TGTGCCAGCAGCCATATCGACCCCAGCGGGGGATACAAAAACATTCAGTACTTC.

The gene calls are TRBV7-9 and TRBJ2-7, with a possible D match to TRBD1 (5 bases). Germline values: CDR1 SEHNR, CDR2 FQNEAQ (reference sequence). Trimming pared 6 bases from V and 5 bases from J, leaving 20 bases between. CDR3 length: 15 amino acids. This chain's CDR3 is CASSPPPQGAHEQYF. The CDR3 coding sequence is TGTGCCAGCAGTCCCCCCCCCCAGGGTGCCCACGAGCAGTACTTC.

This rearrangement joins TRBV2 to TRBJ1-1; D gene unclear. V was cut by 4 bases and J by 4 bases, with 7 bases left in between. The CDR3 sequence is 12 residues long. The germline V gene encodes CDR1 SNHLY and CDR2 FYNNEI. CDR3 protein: CASSGGFTEAFF. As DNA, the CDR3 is TGTGCCAGCAGTGGCGGCTTCACTGAAGCTTTCTTT.

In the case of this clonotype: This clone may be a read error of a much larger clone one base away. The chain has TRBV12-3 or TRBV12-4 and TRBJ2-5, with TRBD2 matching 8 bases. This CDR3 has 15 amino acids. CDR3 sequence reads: CASRRGGTPQETRYF. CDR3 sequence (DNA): TGTGCCAGCAGACGGGGGGGTACCCCACAAGAGACCCGGTACTTC.

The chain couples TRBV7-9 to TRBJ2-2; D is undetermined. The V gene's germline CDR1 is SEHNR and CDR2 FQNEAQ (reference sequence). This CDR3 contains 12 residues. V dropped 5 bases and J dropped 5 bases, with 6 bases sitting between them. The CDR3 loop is CASSPATGELFF. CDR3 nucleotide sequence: TGTGCCAGCAGCCCAGCTACCGGGGAGCTGTTTTTT.

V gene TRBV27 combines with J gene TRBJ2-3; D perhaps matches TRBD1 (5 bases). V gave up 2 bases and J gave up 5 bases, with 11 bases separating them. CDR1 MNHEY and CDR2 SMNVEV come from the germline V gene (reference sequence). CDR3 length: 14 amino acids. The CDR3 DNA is TGTGCCAGCAGTTTAAGGTCCCAGGGAGATACGCAGTATTTT. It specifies CASSLRSQGDTQYF.

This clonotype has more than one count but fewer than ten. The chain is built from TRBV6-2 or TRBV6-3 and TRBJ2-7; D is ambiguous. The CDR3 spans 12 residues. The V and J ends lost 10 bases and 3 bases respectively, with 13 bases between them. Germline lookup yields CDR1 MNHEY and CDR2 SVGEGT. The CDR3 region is CATLSRYYEQYF. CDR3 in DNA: TGTGCCACACTTTCAAGGTACTACGAGCAGTACTTC.